The 29 T cell receptor beta chains reported below all come from one sample, sequenced in a study of blood T cell repertoires in COVID-19. The data were produced by immunoSEQ multiplex PCR, yet TCRdb's version contains in-frame clones alone and is incomplete. The sample holds more than 70,000 clones, 86% seen once. Sequencing input: peripheral blood. Every receptor here comes from a man in his forties or fifties with active or convalescent COVID-19.

A word on this clone: One end of the junction is discordant with germline, which a read error may explain. The chain combines TRBV5-4 with TRBJ1-2, with D possibly being TRBD1 (6 bases). Per germline, CDR1 SGHNT and CDR2 YYREEE (reference sequence). The CDR3 is made up of 15 amino acids. The CDR3 bases are TGTGCCAGCAACTTGGGGACCGGACAGATATATGGCTACACCTTC. Translating gives CASNLGTGQIYGYTF.

This sequence joins TRBV10-3 and TRBJ1-2, with TRBD1 matching 7 bases. This CDR3 comprises 15 residues. CDR1 ENHRY and CDR2 SYGVKD come from the germline V gene. V shed 2 bases and J 0 bases; nucleotides not matched to a gene: 3. Here the CDR3 DNA reads TGTGCCATCAGTGAGGTTCAGGGGGCTAACTATGGCTACACCTTC. Its protein is CAISEVQGANYGYTF.

This chain connects TRBV3-1 (or the pseudogene TRBV3-2) to TRBJ2-6; D possibly corresponds to TRBD2 (5 bases). CDR1 is LGHDT, CDR2 YNNKEL, per germline (reference sequence). The V end was cut by 0 bases, the J end by 0 bases, with 9 bases between. The CDR3 contains 17 residues. The CDR3 DNA reads TGTGCCAGCAGCCAAGATCTCCGGGGCTCTGGGGCCAACGTCCTGACTTTC. Translated, it gives CASSQDLRGSGANVLTF.

This chain joins TRBV27 and TRBJ2-3; TRBD2 agrees at 7 bases. Per germline, CDR1 MNHEY and CDR2 SMNVEV (reference sequence). CDR3 length: 14 amino acids. Losses at the gene ends were 7 bases for V and 5 bases for J; bases not matched to a gene: 9. The CDR3 coding sequence is TGTGCCAGCACAAGCGGGGCCCGGGGAGATACGCAGTATTTT. It specifies CASTSGARGDTQYF.

This sequence joins TRBV10-1 and TRBJ2-5; D is possibly TRBD1 (5 bases). Trimming left V 5 bases short and J 4 bases short, with 11 bases between. Germline V gene sequence: CDR1 WNHNN, CDR2 SYGVQD (reference sequence). The CDR3 consists of 13 residues. The chain's CDR3 is CASSRGHGETQYF. DNA of the CDR3: TGCGCCAGCAGTAGGGGTCATGGAGAGACCCAGTACTTC.

The chain has TRBV29-1 and TRBJ2-1, with a tentative D call TRBD2 (6 bases). The CDR3 runs to 12 residues. CDR1 and CDR2 from the germline V gene are SQVTM and ANQGSEA. CDR3 residues: CSTGLSPNEQFF. DNA for the CDR3: TGCAGTACGGGACTCAGTCCCAATGAGCAGTTCTTC.

This clone was recorded once. This sample also contains other DNA sequences that code for the same CDR3. The chain has TRBV4-3 and TRBJ1-4; 7 positions match TRBD1. The CDR3 extends over 14 amino acids. CDR1 LGHNA and CDR2 YSLEER come from the germline V gene. Trimming removed 1 base from V and 7 bases from J; junction bases left unmatched: 3. This CDR3 reads CASSQGQGGEKLFF. The CDR3 nucleotides are TGCGCCAGCAGCCAAGGACAGGGTGGTGAAAAACTGTTTTTT.

This chain joins TRBV5-1 and TRBJ2-7; D gene unclear. The CDR3 totals 13 residues. From germline, CDR1 is SGHRS and CDR2 YFSETQ. With 0 bases removed from V and 3 bases from J, the gap between germline ends came to 7 bases. DNA of the CDR3: TGCGCCAGCAGCTTGGACAGTTACTACGAGCAGTACTTC. Its translation: CASSLDSYYEQYF.

Only one count was recorded for this clone. This rearrangement joins TRBV7-7 to TRBJ2-5; TRBD2 matches 10 bases. Germline CDR1 reads SSHAT; CDR2 reads FNYEAQ (reference sequence). The CDR3 consists of 19 residues. With 1 base clipped from V and 2 bases from J, the junction kept 13 bases outside the gene matches. For the CDR3, the DNA is TGTGCCAGCAGCTTAGTCCCGAAGGGGACTAGCGCTCCTCAAGAGACCCAGTACTTC. This encodes CASSLVPKGTSAPQETQYF.

This chain links TRBV7-6 with TRBJ2-3; 11 nucleotides align to TRBD2. The germline V gene has CDR1 SGHVS and CDR2 FNYEAQ. The CDR3 runs 17 residues. The trim removed 5 bases at V and 4 bases at J, leaving 11 bases unmatched. CDR3 residues: CASSLLAGGPLADTQYF. The DNA of the CDR3 is TGTGCCAGCAGCCTATTAGCGGGGGGGCCGCTAGCAGATACGCAGTATTTT.

The chain joins TRBV5-5 to TRBJ2-1; D not certain. Trimming pared 4 bases from V and 4 bases from J, leaving 3 bases between. The V gene's germline CDR1 is SGHKS and CDR2 YYEKEE (reference sequence). This CDR3 comprises 11 residues. The CDR3 loop is CASSLYNEQFF. The CDR3 DNA is TGTGCCAGCAGCCTATACAATGAGCAGTTCTTC.

V usage is TRBV30 and J usage is TRBJ1-5, with a weak D call TRBD1 (5 bases). This CDR3 contains 13 residues. The V and J ends lost 3 bases and 4 bases respectively, with 10 bases between them. CDR1 and CDR2 from the germline V gene are GTSNPN and SVGIG (reference sequence). CDR3 nucleotide sequence: TGTGCCTGGAGGAAGGACACAAATCAGCCCCAGCATTTT. Amino acid sequence: CAWRKDTNQPQHF.

This clone was seen only once. This chain connects TRBV24-1 to TRBJ1-4; unclear D gene. From germline, CDR1 is KGHDR and CDR2 SFDVKD. CDR3 size: 11 residues. The CDR3 bases are TGTCCCCTTAGATACTATGAAAAACTGTTTTTT. Translating it yields CPLRYYEKLFF.

On this clone: This same CDR3 is encoded by further DNA sequences in the sample. The gene calls are TRBV4-1 and TRBJ1-1; D is unresolved. Germline V lookup: CDR1 MGHRA, CDR2 YSYEKL. Trimming took 1 base from V and 0 from J, leaving 6 bases between them. This CDR3 is 14 amino acids long. CDR3 loop: CASSQGQMNTEAFF. The CDR3 DNA follows: TGCGCCAGCAGCCAAGGACAAATGAACACTGAAGCTTTCTTT.

This chain links TRBV19 with TRBJ1-1; tentatively, D is TRBD1 (6 bases). The V end lost 5 bases, the J end lost 3 bases, and 13 bases lay between the germline ends. Looked up from germline, CDR1 is LNHDA and CDR2 is SQIVND (reference sequence). This CDR3 contains 14 residues. The CDR3 region has the DNA TGTGCCAGTAGTTTCTGGGACACCCACACTGAAGCTTTCTTT. The encoded protein is CASSFWDTHTEAFF.

The chain recombines TRBV15 with TRBJ1-4; possible D gene TRBD1, 6 bases. The CDR3 totals 20 residues. V lost 0 bases, J lost 0 bases, and 20 bases lay in between. Germline CDR1 and CDR2: LNHNV and YYDKDF (reference sequence). DNA of the CDR3: TGTGCCACCAGCAGAGATACGGCCACGGACAGCCGGGCAACTAATGAAAAACTGTTTTTT. This sequence encodes CATSRDTATDSRATNEKLFF.

Ten or more counts support this clone. The CDR3 loop reads CASSPPIGTIYF. The CDR3, as DNA: TGTGCCAGCAGCCCGCCAATCGGCACCATATATTTT. The J gene is TRBJ1-3, the V gene TRBV13; D is unresolved. Trimming removed 5 bases at V and 9 bases at J, with 11 bases between. CDR3 length: 12 residues. CDR1 and CDR2 (germline): PRHDT, FYEKMQ (reference sequence).

The V gene is TRBV3-1 (or the pseudogene TRBV3-2), the J gene TRBJ1-2, with D possibly matching TRBD1 (6 bases). V lost 0 bases, J lost 7 bases, and 18 bases lay in between. Looked up from germline, CDR1 is LGHDT and CDR2 is YNNKEL (reference sequence). This CDR3 region has 16 residues. CDR3 coding DNA: TGTGCCAGCAGCCAAGAGGGCAGGGGCGTAGGAGGTGGCTACACCTTC. It translates to CASSQEGRGVGGGYTF.

The chain couples TRBV7-6 to TRBJ1-2; 7 bases align to TRBD1. The CDR3 has 13 residues. V lost 0 bases, J lost 8 bases, and 3 bases stayed unmatched. Looked up from germline, CDR1 is SGHVS and CDR2 is FNYEAQ. The CDR3 DNA sequence: TGTGCCAGCAGCTTAGCGGCAGGGGGGGGCTACACCTTC. It codes for CASSLAAGGGYTF.

CDR3 amino acids: CASSQEQGSYGYTF. Here the CDR3 DNA reads TGTGCCAGCAGCCAAGAACAGGGGAGCTATGGCTACACCTTC. The chain joins TRBV14 to TRBJ1-2, with 7 nucleotides matching TRBD1. V shed 0 bases and J 4 bases; nucleotides not matched to a gene: 2. The CDR3 is 14 residues long. Per the germline V gene, CDR1 is SGHDN and CDR2 is FVKESK.

CDR3 bases: TGTGCCAGCTTCCAGGATCGACTAGCAAGAGAGCAGTACTTC. Translating it yields CASFQDRLAREQYF. This chain uses TRBV7-2 with TRBJ2-7, with 7 nucleotides matching TRBD2. The CDR3 covers 14 residues. With 8 bases clipped from V and 7 bases from J, the junction kept 14 bases outside the gene matches. Per the germline V gene, CDR1 is SGHTA and CDR2 is FQGNSA.

V is TRBV6-1 and J is TRBJ2-2, with TRBD1 identical over 7 bases. The CDR3 contains 13 residues. J gave up 6 bases and V 2 bases, and 0 bases lay outside the gene matches. Looked up from germline, CDR1 is MNHNS and CDR2 is SASEGT. CDR3 sequence reads: CASSEQGAGELFF. In nucleotides, the CDR3 is TGTGCCAGCAGTGAACAGGGGGCCGGGGAGCTGTTTTTT.

This chain joins TRBV18 and TRBJ2-7; maybe TRBD2 (6 bases). Trimming removed 2 bases at V and 4 bases at J, with 21 bases between. This CDR3 is 17 amino acids long. Germline V gene data show CDR1 as KGHSH and CDR2 as LQKENI. The CDR3 region has the DNA TGTGCCAGCTCACCAATATCTTTGGGGGGAAGATCGTACGAGCAGTACTTC. Translation gives CASSPISLGGRSYEQYF.

CDR3 nucleotides: TGCGCCAGCAGCTCCGAACAGGGGGCTGGAGGGACCCAGTACTTC. Residues: CASSSEQGAGGTQYF. This chain connects TRBV5-1 to TRBJ2-5, with TRBD1 matching 9 bases. V was clipped by 3 bases and J by 7 bases; unmatched bases: 10. Germline CDR1 and CDR2: SGHRS and YFSETQ. The CDR3 consists of 15 residues.

The chain uses TRBV7-2 and TRBJ1-2; weak D call: TRBD1 (5 bases). The V end lost 3 bases, the J end lost 6 bases, and 11 bases lay between the germline ends. The CDR3 has 13 amino acids. Per the germline V gene, CDR1 is SGHTA and CDR2 is FQGNSA. Here the CDR3 DNA reads TGTGCCAGCAGCTTTCAGGGTCTAGATGGCTACACCTTC. This sequence encodes CASSFQGLDGYTF.

The gene calls are TRBV29-1 and TRBJ2-5; TRBD1 aligns across 7 bases. The V and J ends lost 4 bases and 1 base, in that order; junction bases with no gene match: 0. This CDR3 comprises 12 residues. Germline CDR1 and CDR2: SQVTM and ANQGSEA. DNA of the CDR3: TGCAGCGTTGGGGACAGCCAAGAGACCCAGTACTTC. As protein: CSVGDSQETQYF.

V gene TRBV10-1 combines with J gene TRBJ2-7; 7 positions agree with TRBD1. Germline CDR1 reads WNHNN; CDR2 reads SYGVQD (reference sequence). V dropped 7 bases and J dropped 6; count of bases not matched to a gene: 12. There are 14 residues in the CDR3. The CDR3, as DNA: TGCGCCAGCACGAGGCATGACAGGGCGAGCGAGCAGTACGTC. As protein: CASTRHDRASEQYV.

The rearrangement uses TRBV28 and TRBJ1-1, with D maybe TRBD1 (5 bases). This CDR3 has 12 amino acids. Per germline, CDR1 MDHEN and CDR2 SYDVKM. Trimming stripped 6 bases from V and 10 bases from J, with 15 bases between. The CDR3 DNA reads as TGTGCCAGCAGCAGTGGACAAGACGGAGCTTTCTTT. This translates into CASSSGQDGAFF.

The CDR3 loop reads CASSQQLGTGGGYTF. For the CDR3, the DNA is TGTGCCAGCAGCCAGCAACTCGGGACAGGGGGAGGGTACACCTTC. V usage is TRBV28 and J usage is TRBJ1-2; 11 bases agree with TRBD1. The V and J ends lost 6 bases and 11 bases, in that order; junction bases with no gene match: 14. Germline V gives CDR1 MDHEN, CDR2 SYDVKM. This CDR3 comprises 15 residues.